This TCR beta chain was recorded in a study of human T cells and chemical hapten exposure. Study-wide context: Variation in per-sample TCR yields came mainly from small pooled library volume differences.

With 0 bases removed from V and 8 bases from J, the gap between germline ends came to 16 bases. The CDR3 runs 15 residues. In germline, CDR1 is LGHNA, CDR2 YSLEER. Time point in this sample: pre-sensitization, week 0. As for treatment: therapeutic diphenylcyclopropenone sensitization with weekly scalp DPC. TCRdb re-called the RACE reads through MiXCR, storing one row per CDR3 protein. The table includes about 290,000 distinct CDR3 sequences, over 7.5% detected once. This clonotype was seen a handful of times. Material: whole blood, obtained in connection with sensitization to the hapten diphenylcyclopropenone (DPC). The chain links TRBV4-3 to TRBJ1-2, with D perhaps TRBD1 (5 bases). The clonotype originates from a man younger than 35 with alopecia areata. Some clones in this sample may be carry-over from other donors' samples. The CDR3 loop is CASSQDGTPRSGYTF. In DNA, the CDR3 is TGCGCCAGCAGCCAAGACGGGACCCCACGGTCCGGCTACACCTTC.